The TCR beta chain described here comes from a study of CD8+ T cells in alopecia areata. This clone came up once. The junction had 11 bases not matched to a gene; V was cut back by 5 bases and J by 5 bases. The CDR3 extends over 15 amino acids. Germline values: CDR1 LNHDA, CDR2 SQIVND (reference sequence). Investigators isolated RNA and reverse transcribed it into cDNA to act as the sequencing template. The assay was immunoSEQ multiplex PCR, and TCRdb's table has in-frame clones only and misses some. The data contain over 150,000 clones, roughly 64% of them singletons. Treatment here: oral pan-JAK inhibitor, 5-10 mg twice daily. From alopecia areata patients, lesional scalp punch biopsies and peripheral blood were collected.

This TCR was sampled from a human donor with alopecia areata. The chain combines TRBV19 with TRBJ2-5, with 7 nucleotides matching TRBD2. The sequencing used CD4+ T cells sorted from blood, collected at week 24, from a patient treated with tofacitinib. CDR3 region: CASSVSRGGWETQYF. CDR3 coding DNA: TGTGCCAGTAGTGTAAGCCGCGGGGGTTGGGAGACCCAGTACTTC.